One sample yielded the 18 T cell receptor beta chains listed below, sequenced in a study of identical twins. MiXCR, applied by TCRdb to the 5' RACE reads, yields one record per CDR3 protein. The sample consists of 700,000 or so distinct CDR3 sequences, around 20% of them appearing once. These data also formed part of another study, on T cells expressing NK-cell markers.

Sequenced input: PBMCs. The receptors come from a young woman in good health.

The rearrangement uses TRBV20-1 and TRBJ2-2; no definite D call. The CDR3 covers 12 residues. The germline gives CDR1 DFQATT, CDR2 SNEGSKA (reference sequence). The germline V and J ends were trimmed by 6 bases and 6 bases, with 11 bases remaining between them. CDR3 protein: CSASPDPGELFF. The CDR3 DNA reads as TGCAGTGCCAGCCCCGACCCCGGGGAGCTGTTTTTT.

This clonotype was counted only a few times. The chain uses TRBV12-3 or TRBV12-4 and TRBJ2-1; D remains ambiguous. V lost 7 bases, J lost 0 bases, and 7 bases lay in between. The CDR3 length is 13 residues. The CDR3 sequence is CASTPFSYNEQFF. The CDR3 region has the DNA TGTGCCAGCACCCCCTTCTCCTACAATGAGCAGTTCTTC.

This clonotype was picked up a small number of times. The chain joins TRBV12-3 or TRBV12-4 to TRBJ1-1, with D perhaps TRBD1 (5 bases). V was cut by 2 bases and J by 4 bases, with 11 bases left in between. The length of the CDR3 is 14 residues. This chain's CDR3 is CASSLTGISTEAFF. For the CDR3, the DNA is TGTGCCAGCAGTTTAACAGGAATTAGCACTGAAGCTTTCTTT.

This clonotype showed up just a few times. The CDR3 nucleotides are TGTGCCATCAGGCTAGCGGGAGTTCCTGAGCAGTTCTTC. It codes for CAIRLAGVPEQFF. The gene calls are TRBV10-3 and TRBJ2-1; 10 nucleotides line up with TRBD2. Germline loops: CDR1 ENHRY, CDR2 SYGVKD. The CDR3 contains 13 residues. With 6 bases clipped from V and 9 bases from J, the junction kept 5 bases outside the gene matches.

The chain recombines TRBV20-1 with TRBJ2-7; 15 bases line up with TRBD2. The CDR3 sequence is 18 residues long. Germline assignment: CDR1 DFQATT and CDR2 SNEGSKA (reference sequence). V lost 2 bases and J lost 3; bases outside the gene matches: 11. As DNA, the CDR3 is TGCAGTGCTAGACCCCCGGGACTAGCGGGAGGCCCGCGCTACGAGCAGTACTTC. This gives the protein CSARPPGLAGGPRYEQYF.

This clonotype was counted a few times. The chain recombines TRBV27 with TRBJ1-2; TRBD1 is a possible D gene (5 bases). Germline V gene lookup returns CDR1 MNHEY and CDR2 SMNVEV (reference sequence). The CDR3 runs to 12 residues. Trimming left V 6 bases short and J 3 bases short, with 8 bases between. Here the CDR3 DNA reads TGTGCCAGCAGCGGGGCTGACTATGGCTACACCTTC. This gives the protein CASSGADYGYTF.

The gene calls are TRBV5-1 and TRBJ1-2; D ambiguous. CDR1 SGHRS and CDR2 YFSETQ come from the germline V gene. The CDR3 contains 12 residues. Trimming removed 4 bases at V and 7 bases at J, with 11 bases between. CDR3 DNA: TGCGCCAGCAGCGGATTCAAGGGTGGCTACACCTTC. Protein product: CASSGFKGGYTF.

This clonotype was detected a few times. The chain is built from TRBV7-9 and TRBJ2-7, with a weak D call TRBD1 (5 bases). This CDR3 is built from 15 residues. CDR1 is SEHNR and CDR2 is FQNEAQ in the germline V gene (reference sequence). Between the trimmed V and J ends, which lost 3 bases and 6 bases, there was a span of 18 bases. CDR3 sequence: CASSFYGAGVGEQYF. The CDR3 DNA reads TGTGCCAGCAGCTTTTATGGGGCTGGCGTCGGCGAGCAGTACTTC.

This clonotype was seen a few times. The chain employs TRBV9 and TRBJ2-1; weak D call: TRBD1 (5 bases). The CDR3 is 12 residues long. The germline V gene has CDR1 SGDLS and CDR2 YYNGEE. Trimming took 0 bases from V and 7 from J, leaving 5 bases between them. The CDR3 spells CASSVGQNEQFF. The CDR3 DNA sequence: TGTGCCAGCAGCGTAGGACAGAATGAGCAGTTCTTC.

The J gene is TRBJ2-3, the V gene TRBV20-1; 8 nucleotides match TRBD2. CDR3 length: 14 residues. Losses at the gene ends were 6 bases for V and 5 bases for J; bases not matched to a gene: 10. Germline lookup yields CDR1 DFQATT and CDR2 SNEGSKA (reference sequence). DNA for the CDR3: TGCAGTGCCGGGCCAGCGGGAGCGAAAGATACGCAGTATTTT. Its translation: CSAGPAGAKDTQYF.

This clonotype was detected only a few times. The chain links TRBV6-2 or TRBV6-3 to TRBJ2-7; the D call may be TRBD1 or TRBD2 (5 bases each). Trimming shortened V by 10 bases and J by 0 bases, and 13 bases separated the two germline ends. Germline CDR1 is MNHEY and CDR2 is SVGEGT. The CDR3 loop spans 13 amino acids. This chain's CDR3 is CATRGTSSYEQYF. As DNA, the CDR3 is TGTGCCACAAGGGGAACTAGCTCCTACGAGCAGTACTTC.

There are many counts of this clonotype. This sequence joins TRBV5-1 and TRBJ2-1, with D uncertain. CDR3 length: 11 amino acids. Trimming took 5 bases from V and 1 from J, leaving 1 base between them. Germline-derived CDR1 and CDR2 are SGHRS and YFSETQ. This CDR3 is CASRSYNEQFF. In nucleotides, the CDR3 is TGCGCCAGCAGGTCCTACAATGAGCAGTTCTTC.

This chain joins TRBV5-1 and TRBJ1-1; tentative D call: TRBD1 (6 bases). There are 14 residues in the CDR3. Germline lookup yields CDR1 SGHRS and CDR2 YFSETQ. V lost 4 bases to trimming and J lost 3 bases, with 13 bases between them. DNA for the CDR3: TGCGCCAGCAGCAGGGGGGACACGCACACTGAAGCTTTCTTT. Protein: CASSRGDTHTEAFF.

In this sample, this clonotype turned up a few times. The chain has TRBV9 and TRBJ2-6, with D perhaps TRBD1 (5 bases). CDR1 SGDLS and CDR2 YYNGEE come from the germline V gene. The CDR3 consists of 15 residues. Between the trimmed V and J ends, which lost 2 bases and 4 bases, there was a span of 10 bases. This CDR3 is CASSVQGLGANVLTF. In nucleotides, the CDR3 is TGTGCCAGCAGCGTTCAGGGTCTAGGGGCCAACGTCCTGACTTTC.

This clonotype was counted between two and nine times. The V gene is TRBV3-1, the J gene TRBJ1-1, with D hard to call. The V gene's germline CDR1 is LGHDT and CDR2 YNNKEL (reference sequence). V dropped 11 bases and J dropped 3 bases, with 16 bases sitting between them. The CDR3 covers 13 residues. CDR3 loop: CASRRVEDTEAFF. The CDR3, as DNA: TGTGCCTCCAGGAGAGTTGAGGACACTGAAGCTTTCTTT.

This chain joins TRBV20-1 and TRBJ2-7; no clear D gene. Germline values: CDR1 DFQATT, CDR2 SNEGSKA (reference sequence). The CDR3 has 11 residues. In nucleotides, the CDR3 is TGCGCCCCCGTAAAAGACTACGAGCAGTACTTC. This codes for CAPVKDYEQYF.

As DNA, the CDR3 is TGTGCCAGCAGCGCCGTCAATGGCAGGAGGAATCAGCCCCAGCATTTT. This encodes CASSAVNGRRNQPQHF. The chain joins TRBV5-6 to TRBJ1-5; D is unresolved. The CDR3 is 16 amino acids. Germline V gives CDR1 SGHDT, CDR2 YYEEEE. Trimming pared 4 bases from V and 4 bases from J, leaving 18 bases between.

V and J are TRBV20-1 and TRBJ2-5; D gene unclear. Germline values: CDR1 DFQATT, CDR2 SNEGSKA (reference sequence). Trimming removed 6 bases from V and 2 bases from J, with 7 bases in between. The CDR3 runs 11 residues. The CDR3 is CSARVQETQYF. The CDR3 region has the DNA TGCAGTGCCCGGGTTCAAGAGACCCAGTACTTC.